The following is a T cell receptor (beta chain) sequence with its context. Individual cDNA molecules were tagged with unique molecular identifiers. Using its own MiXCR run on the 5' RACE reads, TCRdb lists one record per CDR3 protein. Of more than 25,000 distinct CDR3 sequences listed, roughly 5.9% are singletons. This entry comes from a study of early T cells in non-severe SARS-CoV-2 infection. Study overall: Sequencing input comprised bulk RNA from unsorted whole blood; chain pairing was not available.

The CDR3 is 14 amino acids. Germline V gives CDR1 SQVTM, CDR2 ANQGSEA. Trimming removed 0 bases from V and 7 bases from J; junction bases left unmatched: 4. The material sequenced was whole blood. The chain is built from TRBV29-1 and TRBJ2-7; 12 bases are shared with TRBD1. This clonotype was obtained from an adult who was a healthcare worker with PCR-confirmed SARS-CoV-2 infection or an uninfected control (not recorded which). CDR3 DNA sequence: TGCAGCGTTGAAGAAGGGGACAGGGGGCATGAGCAGTACTTC. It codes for CSVEEGDRGHEQYF.